Below, 23 T cell receptor beta chains from the same sample are listed, as sequenced in a study of naive and memory T cell subsets. An equimolar mix of two oligonucleotides served as the beta constant-region primer for TRBC1 and TRBC2. Ligated cDNA was amplified by four rounds of PCR with nested alpha and beta constant-region primers and SP2. TCRdb independently ran MiXCR on the UMI-ligation and nested PCR reads; one entry per CDR3 protein. The data contain roughly 24,000 distinct CDR3 sequences, roughly 9.6% of them singletons. The sample consisted of central memory CD8+ T cells from blood. The receptors originated from a human donor in good health.

The table lists this clonotype with many counts. The chain employs TRBV5-4 and TRBJ2-1, with 9 bases aligning to TRBD2. V lost 0 bases and J lost 6; bases outside the gene matches: 7. The CDR3 is made up of 16 amino acids. Germline V gene lookup returns CDR1 SGHNT and CDR2 YYREEE (reference sequence). CDR3 sequence: CASSLGPGTSINEQFF. As DNA, the CDR3 is TGTGCCAGCAGCTTGGGGCCGGGGACTAGCATCAATGAGCAGTTCTTC.

This clonotype was recorded many times. V usage is TRBV6-1 and J usage is TRBJ2-5; 8 bases map to TRBD1. The junction had 6 bases not matched to a gene; V was cut back by 0 bases and J by 3 bases. The CDR3 is made up of 16 amino acids. In germline, CDR1 is MNHNS, CDR2 SASEGT. In DNA, the CDR3 is TGTGCCAGCAGTGAAGCGCCCGGGACAGGCAAAGAGACCCAGTACTTC. Its translation: CASSEAPGTGKETQYF.

This clonotype appeared many times. This chain links TRBV29-1 with TRBJ1-2, with a tentative D call TRBD1 (6 bases). Between the trimmed V and J ends, which lost 0 bases and 4 bases, there was a span of 9 bases. This CDR3 spans 13 amino acids. The germline CDR1 and CDR2 sequences are SQVTM and ANQGSEA. The CDR3 spells CSVEEGTTYGYTF. As DNA, the CDR3 is TGCAGCGTTGAAGAGGGGACAACCTATGGCTACACCTTC. Combining the CDR3 with reference TRBV29-1 and TRBJ1-2 gives the whole variable domain SAVISQKPSRDICQRGTSLTIQCQVDSQVTMMFWYRQQPGQSLTLIATANQGSEATYESGFVIDKFPISRPNLTFSTLTVSNMSPEDSSIYLCSVEEGTTYGYTFGSGTRLTVV.

This clonotype has ten or more counts. V is TRBV12-3 or TRBV12-4 and J is TRBJ2-5; 12 bases agree with TRBD2. V gave up 10 bases and J gave up 5 bases; unmatched junction bases: 2. The CDR3 loop spans 12 amino acids. The CDR3 DNA reads as TGTGCCAACCTAGCGGGAGGGGAGACCCAGTACTTC. Translating it yields CANLAGGETQYF.

This clonotype occurred many times. The V call is TRBV6-6, the J call TRBJ1-5; maybe TRBD1 (6 bases). Trimming removed 0 bases at V and 3 bases at J, with 9 bases between. Germline V gives CDR1 MNHNY, CDR2 SVGAGI (reference sequence). This CDR3 is built from 15 residues. The DNA for the CDR3 is TGTGCCAGCAGTTACTCGGACAGTACCAATCAGCCCCAGCATTTT. As protein: CASSYSDSTNQPQHF.

This clonotype ranks as medium-sized. The chain couples TRBV4-2 to TRBJ2-3; D might be TRBD2 (5 bases). The germline V gene has CDR1 LGHNA and CDR2 YNFKEQ. The CDR3 totals 22 residues. Trimming took off 2 bases at V and 0 bases at J, with 30 bases between the two ends. For the CDR3, the DNA is TGTGCCAGCAGCCAAAGAGCCCGCGGAGTAGCGAGAGAGATTACTAGCACAGATACGCAGTATTTT. Protein: CASSQRARGVAREITSTDTQYF.

This clonotype was seen many times. The chain has TRBV19 and TRBJ1-1; D remains unclear. The CDR3 consists of 12 residues. The germline V gene encodes CDR1 LNHDA and CDR2 SQIVND (reference sequence). Trimming shortened V by 4 bases and J by 6 bases, and 9 bases separated the two germline ends. DNA for the CDR3: TGTGCCAGTAGTAGCCCAGATTCTGAAGCTTTCTTT. This sequence encodes CASSSPDSEAFF.

This clonotype was counted at least ten times. This chain joins TRBV28 and TRBJ2-7; 11 nucleotides line up with TRBD2. From germline, CDR1 is MDHEN and CDR2 SYDVKM. After removal of 4 bases from V and 4 bases from J, the junction contained 9 bases not matched to a gene. CDR3 length: 16 amino acids. CDR3 bases: TGTGCCAGCAGTTGGAGTACAGGGACTAGCGGATACGAGCAGTACTTC. It codes for CASSWSTGTSGYEQYF.

DNA of the CDR3: TGTGCCAGCAGTTCCCCACCAACAGCGCTTACTAACTATGGCTACACCTTC. It yields the protein CASSSPPTALTNYGYTF. The chain uses TRBV28 and TRBJ1-2; D gene ambiguous. Trimming shortened V by 4 bases and J by 0 bases, and 18 bases separated the two germline ends. The CDR3 is made up of 17 amino acids. The germline gives CDR1 MDHEN, CDR2 SYDVKM.

This clonotype was seen a handful of times. CDR3 in DNA: TGCAGTGCCAGGGGCAGGGAGGACTACGAGCAGTACTTC. Encoded protein: CSARGREDYEQYF. V gene TRBV20-1 combines with J gene TRBJ2-7; TRBD1 or TRBD2 may be the D gene (6 bases each). The ends were cut back, 6 bases at V and 3 bases at J, with 15 bases in the middle. Germline lookup yields CDR1 DFQATT and CDR2 SNEGSKA (reference sequence). This CDR3 comprises 13 residues.

CDR3 in DNA: TGCAGTGCTAGAGACCCGGACTCGAGAAGGGTGGACACCGGGGAGCTGTTTTTT. Residues: CSARDPDSRRVDTGELFF. The V call is TRBV20-1, the J call TRBJ2-2; D possibly corresponds to TRBD2 (5 bases). Trimming took off 0 bases at V and 3 bases at J, with 20 bases between the two ends. The CDR3 consists of 18 residues. CDR1 and CDR2 from the germline V gene are DFQATT and SNEGSKA (reference sequence).

Note on this clonotype: A much larger clone is a single base away; this may be a read error. V usage is TRBV28 and J usage is TRBJ2-1; D call uncertain. The CDR3 extends over 16 amino acids. V was clipped by 1 base and J by 10 bases, with 20 bases between them. Germline V gene data show CDR1 as MDHEN and CDR2 as SYDVKM. The CDR3 spells CASSLSWSGLGKEQFF. CDR3 coding DNA: TGTGCCAGCAGTTTATCTTGGTCAGGCCTTGGGAAGGAGCAGTTCTTC.

This clonotype has just a few counts. The gene calls are TRBV5-1 and TRBJ2-2; D unresolved. The V end was cut by 4 bases, the J end by 4 bases, with 11 bases between. CDR3 length equals 14 residues. CDR1 SGHRS and CDR2 YFSETQ come from the germline V gene. The CDR3 DNA reads as TGCGCCAGCAGCCTCCCCCCTTCCACCGGGGAGCTGTTTTTT. Protein sequence: CASSLPPSTGELFF.

The chain links TRBV5-1 to TRBJ2-1, with 8 bases identical to TRBD2. In germline, CDR1 is SGHRS, CDR2 YFSETQ. Unmatched junction bases numbered 4, after V lost 6 bases and J lost 2 bases. The CDR3 has 14 amino acids. The CDR3 sequence is CASNLAGTYNEQFF. Written as DNA, the CDR3 is TGCGCCAGCAACCTAGCGGGTACCTACAATGAGCAGTTCTTC. Full variable domain (missing parts from reference TRBV5-1 and TRBJ2-1): KAGVTQTPRYLIKTRGQQVTLSCSPISGHRSVSWYQQTPGQGLQFLFEYFSETQRNKGNFPGRFSGRQFSNSRSEMNVSTLELGDSALYLCASNLAGTYNEQFFGPGTRLTVL.

This clonotype appeared many times. The J gene is TRBJ2-5, the V gene TRBV6-2 or TRBV6-3; D not resolved. The CDR3 has 15 amino acids. The ends were cut back, 4 bases at V and 1 base at J, with 13 bases in the middle. Germline assignment: CDR1 MNHEY and CDR2 SVGEGT. This chain's CDR3 is CASSLTARPQETQYF. CDR3 DNA sequence: TGTGCCAGCAGTTTGACGGCAAGGCCCCAAGAGACCCAGTACTTC.

At least ten counts were recorded for this clonotype. The chain has TRBV16 and TRBJ1-1, with D perhaps matching TRBD1 (5 bases). CDR1 KGHSY and CDR2 FQNENV come from the germline V gene. CDR3 size: 15 residues. V was shortened by 4 bases and J by 1 base, with 13 bases between the two germline ends. CDR3 DNA: TGTGCCAGCAGCCCTTCTTTTGGGGGGAACACTGAAGCTTTCTTT. This sequence encodes CASSPSFGGNTEAFF.

This clonotype came up many times. V and J are TRBV29-1 and TRBJ2-3, with a tentative D call TRBD2 (6 bases). The germline V gene has CDR1 SQVTM and CDR2 ANQGSEA. V lost 0 bases and J lost 2, with 15 bases in between. The CDR3 consists of 16 residues. The CDR3 spells CSVEDVVAEDTDTQYF. The CDR3 coding sequence is TGCAGCGTTGAAGATGTTGTAGCGGAGGACACAGATACGCAGTATTTT.

With regard to this clonotype: The CDR3 end shows no conserved phenylalanine or tryptophan, and so a read error is likely. No DNA is shown, since the ends of the CDR3 on it are uncertain; the CDR3 is the one TCRdb lists. V is TRBV29-1 and J is TRBJ2-7; the tabulated D call, TRBD2, remains unverified against the DNA. The V gene's germline CDR1 is SQVTM and CDR2 ANQGSEA. Including both end residues, the CDR3 is 14 amino acids long. The CDR3 protein is CSVGGGRVPYEQDG.

This clonotype occurred many times. V gene TRBV7-6 combines with J gene TRBJ2-2; TRBD2 matches at 9 bases. Germline V gene sequence: CDR1 SGHVS, CDR2 FNYEAQ. The CDR3 totals 17 residues. With V trimmed by 5 bases and J by 6 bases, 13 bases remained unmatched. The CDR3 loop is CASSPTLPGLASGELFF. The DNA of the CDR3 is TGTGCCAGCAGCCCAACGTTACCGGGACTAGCCTCCGGGGAGCTGTTTTTT.

The chain carries TRBV27 and TRBJ2-5; D is possibly TRBD1 (6 bases). Trimming stripped 4 bases from V and 0 bases from J, with 15 bases between. This CDR3 has 16 residues. Germline values: CDR1 MNHEY, CDR2 SMNVEV (reference sequence). The CDR3 coding sequence is TGTGCCAGCAGTTCCCGGGACACCGGATACCAAGAGACCCAGTACTTC. This codes for CASSSRDTGYQETQYF.

This clonotype has only a few counts. This sequence joins TRBV5-1 and TRBJ1-5, with D possibly matching TRBD1 (5 bases). Germline assignment: CDR1 SGHRS and CDR2 YFSETQ. The V end lost 2 bases, the J end lost 0 bases, and 12 bases lay between the germline ends. The CDR3 contains 16 residues. DNA for the CDR3: TGCGCCAGCAGCTTCTTGGGGCCAAATAGCAATCAGCCCCAGCATTTT. It is translated as CASSFLGPNSNQPQHF.

Points on this clonotype: One junction end does not reproduce the germline sequence, and a read error may be involved. This chain uses TRBV6-5 with TRBJ2-1; D gene ambiguous. The CDR3 consists of 12 residues. The germline V gene encodes CDR1 MNHEY and CDR2 SVGAGI. CDR3 residues: CASSDSYNEQFF. CDR3 nucleotide sequence: TGTGCCAGCAGTGACTCTTACAATGAGCAGTTCTTC.

The chain links TRBV6-4 to TRBJ1-5, with D perhaps TRBD1 (6 bases). Germline CDR1 and CDR2: MRHNA and SNTAGT. Trimming stripped 3 bases from V and 7 bases from J, with 16 bases between. The CDR3 is 15 residues long. Here the CDR3 DNA reads TGTGCCAGCAGTGAAAATGCGGGGGGCAGCCAGCCCCAGCATTTT. This encodes CASSENAGGSQPQHF.